This T cell receptor beta chain was recovered during a study of spatial heterogeneity in lung cancer. Every cDNA TCR molecule received its own unique molecular identifier. TCRdb re-called the 5' RACE reads through MiXCR, storing one row per CDR3 protein. The repertoire consists of 30,000 to 50,000 distinct CDR3 sequences, with around 5.8% occurring once and the leading ten covering roughly 10%. This clonotype was found many times. The CDR3 length is 14 residues. The V segment lost 0 bases and the J segment 8 bases; nucleotides outside the gene matches: 4. Germline CDR1 is SGHRS and CDR2 is YFSETQ. Regarding time point: sample taken at primary tumor resection. Whole RNA came from tumor, nontumor lung or frozen PBMC and was sequenced without being sorted.

This TCR was sampled from a male donor with early-stage non-small cell lung cancer. The V call is TRBV5-1, the J call TRBJ2-1, with TRBD2 identical over 8 bases. Sequenced material: PBMCs, taken at surgery. CDR3 protein: CASSLGTSPDEQFF. CDR3 sequence (DNA): TGCGCCAGCAGCTTGGGGACTAGCCCCGATGAGCAGTTCTTC.